A single sample gave rise to the 13 T cell receptor beta chains below, sequenced in a study of regulatory and conventional T cells in RAG deficiency. Repertoires were generated with immunoSEQ multiplex PCR, while TCRdb's copy carries only in-frame clones and drops some. Among 25,000 to 35,000 clones listed, about 93% were seen once. Regulatory T cells were sorted from blood as CD4+ CD25-high CD127-low cells. These data were likewise used in another study, on regulatory T cells. As reported in that work: Primers: 52 TRBV forward and 13 TRBJ reverse.

Material for sequencing was Tregs sorted from blood. These receptors were collected from a human donor in good health.

The rearrangement joins TRBV28 to TRBJ2-5, with D perhaps given as TRBD1 or TRBD2 (6 bases each). In germline, CDR1 is MDHEN, CDR2 SYDVKM. V shed 3 bases and J shed 4 bases, with 24 bases lying between them. This CDR3 spans 18 amino acids. This CDR3 reads CASSLGQYGTGVGETQYF. The CDR3 DNA follows: TGTGCCAGCAGTTTGGGACAATACGGGACTGGGGTTGGAGAGACCCAGTACTTC.

The V gene is TRBV2, the J gene TRBJ1-6; D is uncertain. The CDR3 is 15 amino acids. Germline lookup yields CDR1 SNHLY and CDR2 FYNNEI. V shed 1 base and J shed 4 bases, with 8 bases lying between them. The CDR3: CASSEEAFYNSPLHF. In DNA form, the CDR3 reads TGTGCCAGCAGTGAAGAGGCATTTTATAATTCACCCCTCCACTTT.

Here the CDR3 reads CASSPVRTYNEQFF. CDR3 nucleotide sequence: TGTGCCAGCTCACCAGTCAGAACCTACAATGAGCAGTTCTTC. The chain is built from TRBV18 and TRBJ2-1; D not resolved. The V gene lost 2 bases and the J gene lost 2 bases, with 7 bases spanning the gap. The CDR3 is 14 amino acids. Germline CDR1 KGHSH, CDR2 LQKENI.

The chain couples TRBV19 to TRBJ1-1; no firm D call. The V and J ends lost 4 bases and 9 bases respectively, with 6 bases between them. This CDR3 has 10 residues. In germline, CDR1 is LNHDA, CDR2 SQIVND (reference sequence). CDR3 DNA: TGTGCCAGTAGTAACAGCCAAGCTTTCTTT. Encoded protein: CASSNSQAFF.

The chain carries TRBV6-6 and TRBJ2-5, with 10 bases fitting TRBD2. Trimming at V came to 6 bases and at J to 7 bases, leaving 8 bases not matched to a gene. The germline V gene encodes CDR1 MNHNY and CDR2 SVGAGI (reference sequence). CDR3 length: 14 residues. The CDR3 is CASRSRTSGPTQYF. The CDR3 region has the DNA TGTGCCAGCAGATCGCGGACTAGCGGTCCGACCCAGTACTTC.

The rearrangement uses TRBV5-4 and TRBJ2-1; 7 bases map to TRBD1. V was pared by 4 bases and J by 8 bases, with 12 bases of the junction left unmatched. CDR3 length equals 15 residues. CDR1 is SGHNT and CDR2 is YYREEE in the germline V gene (reference sequence). In DNA, the CDR3 is TGTGCCAGCAGCCAACCCGACCACAGGGGTCATGAGCAGTTCTTC. Protein sequence: CASSQPDHRGHEQFF.

CDR3 sequence: CASSSGQGRTEAFF. The CDR3 bases are TGTGCCAGCAGCTCGGGACAGGGTCGCACTGAAGCTTTCTTT. This chain uses TRBV5-4 with TRBJ1-1; 9 positions match TRBD1. The CDR3 spans 14 residues. Germline V gene data show CDR1 as SGHNT and CDR2 as YYREEE (reference sequence). J gave up 4 bases and V 3 bases, and 4 bases lay outside the gene matches.

The chain has TRBV6-1 and TRBJ1-6; 11 positions agree with TRBD1. The germline V gene encodes CDR1 MNHNS and CDR2 SASEGT. J lost 10 bases, V lost 2 bases, and 10 bases had no gene match. This CDR3 spans 17 amino acids. The CDR3 DNA sequence: TGTGCCAGCAGTGAATGGGCTGGACAGGGGGCAAGGTCACCCCTCCACTTT. Translated, it gives CASSEWAGQGARSPLHF.

The chain recombines TRBV5-1 with TRBJ2-1, with D unresolved. CDR1 and CDR2 from the germline V gene are SGHRS and YFSETQ. The CDR3 length is 15 residues. Deletions cut 2 bases from V and 2 bases from J, with 11 bases between. The CDR3 here is CASSFGVQTYNEQFF. For the CDR3, the DNA is TGCGCCAGCAGCTTTGGGGTACAGACCTACAATGAGCAGTTCTTC.

This chain links TRBV6-5 with TRBJ1-5, with a tentative D call TRBD1 (6 bases). The V gene lost 6 bases and the J gene lost 3 bases, with 12 bases spanning the gap. The CDR3 is 14 residues long. The germline V gene has CDR1 MNHEY and CDR2 SVGAGI. The CDR3 DNA reads as TGTGCCAGCAGCCGCGGACAGCTCAATCAGCCCCAGCATTTT. Translation: CASSRGQLNQPQHF.

This sequence joins TRBV6-5 and TRBJ1-5; tentatively, D is TRBD1 (6 bases). Germline loops: CDR1 MNHEY, CDR2 SVGAGI. V lost 6 bases to trimming and J lost 4 bases, with 13 bases between them. The CDR3 spans 14 residues. The CDR3 DNA sequence: TGTGCCAGCAGCCTAAGAGGACAGAATCAGCCCCAGCATTTT. This sequence encodes CASSLRGQNQPQHF.

The chain is built from TRBV27 and TRBJ1-4; TRBD1 agrees at 7 bases. The CDR3 length is 16 residues. J lost 2 bases, V lost 7 bases, and 10 bases had no gene match. CDR1 is MNHEY and CDR2 is SMNVEV in the germline V gene (reference sequence). CDR3 sequence reads: CASNPTGYGTNEKLFF. The CDR3 nucleotides are TGTGCCAGCAACCCGACAGGGTATGGGACTAATGAAAAACTGTTTTTT.

This rearrangement joins TRBV9 to TRBJ1-3; 8 nucleotides agree with TRBD1. In germline, CDR1 is SGDLS, CDR2 YYNGEE. The CDR3 runs to 15 residues. V shed 4 bases, J shed 1 base, and the junction held 4 bases outside the gene matches. In DNA form, the CDR3 reads TGTGCCAGCAGCCCTCGACAGGGGTCTGGAAACACCATATATTTT. Amino acids: CASSPRQGSGNTIYF.